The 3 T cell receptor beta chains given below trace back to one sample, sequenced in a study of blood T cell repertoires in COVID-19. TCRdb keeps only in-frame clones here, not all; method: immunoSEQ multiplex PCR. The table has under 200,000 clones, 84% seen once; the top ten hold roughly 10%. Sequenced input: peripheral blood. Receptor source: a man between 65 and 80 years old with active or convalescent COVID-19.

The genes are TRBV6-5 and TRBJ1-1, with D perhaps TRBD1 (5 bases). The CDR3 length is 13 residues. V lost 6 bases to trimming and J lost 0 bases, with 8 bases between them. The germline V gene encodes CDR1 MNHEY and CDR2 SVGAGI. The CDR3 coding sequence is TGTGCCAGCAGCTCGGGGGTGAACACTGAAGCTTTCTTT. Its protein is CASSSGVNTEAFF.

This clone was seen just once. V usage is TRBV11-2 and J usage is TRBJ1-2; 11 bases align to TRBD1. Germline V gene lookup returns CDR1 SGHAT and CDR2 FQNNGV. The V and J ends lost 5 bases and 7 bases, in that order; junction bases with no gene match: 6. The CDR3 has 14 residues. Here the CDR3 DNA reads TGTGCCAGCAGCCGAGGGGGGACAGGGGGTGGCTACACCTTC. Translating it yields CASSRGGTGGGYTF. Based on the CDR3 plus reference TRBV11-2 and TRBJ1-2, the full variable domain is EAGVAQSPRYKIIEKRQSVAFWCNPISGHATLYWYQQILGQGPKLLIQFQNNGVVDDSQLPKDRFSAERLKGVDSTLKIQPAKLEDSAVYLCASSRGGTGGGYTFGSGTRLTVV.

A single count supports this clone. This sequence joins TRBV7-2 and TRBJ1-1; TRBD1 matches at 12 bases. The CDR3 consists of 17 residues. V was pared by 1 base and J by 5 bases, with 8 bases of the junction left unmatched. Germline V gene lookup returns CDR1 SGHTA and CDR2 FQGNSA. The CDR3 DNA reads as TGTGCCAGCAGCTTAGGGGACAGGGGGCGCGGGTTTACTGAAGCTTTCTTT. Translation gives CASSLGDRGRGFTEAFF.